Listed here are 5 T cell receptor beta chains from one sample, sequenced in a study of shared clonotypes between healthy human individuals. Profiling relied on immunoSEQ multiplex PCR, and the TCRdb table lists in-frame clones only, not all of them. The sample has around 2.1 million clones; nearly 97% are singletons. The sequenced material came from naive CD4+ T cells sorted from blood. As to subset: CD45RA+ positively selected. These receptors all stem from a man younger than 30 in good health.

DNA of the CDR3: TGTGCCAGCAGTCCAGACAGGGGCCCCTACAATGAGCAGTTCTTC. Translating it yields CASSPDRGPYNEQFF. The chain couples TRBV2 to TRBJ2-1, with 8 bases fitting TRBD1. Germline V gene data show CDR1 as SNHLY and CDR2 as FYNNEI. The CDR3 contains 15 residues. V was pared by 5 bases and J by 2 bases, with 5 bases of the junction left unmatched.

The chain employs TRBV7-8 and TRBJ1-6; 9 positions agree with TRBD1. The CDR3 has 17 amino acids. CDR1 SGHVS and CDR2 FQNEAQ come from the germline V gene. After removal of 6 bases from V and 8 bases from J, the junction contained 14 bases not matched to a gene. CDR3 nucleotides: TGTGCCAGCAGTCGTAATCCGGGACAGGGATCCGATTCACCCCTCCACTTT. Translation: CASSRNPGQGSDSPLHF.

The chain carries TRBV13 and TRBJ2-1; D is perhaps TRBD2 (6 bases). V shed 7 bases and J shed 6 bases, with 22 bases lying between them. This CDR3 spans 16 amino acids. Germline assignment: CDR1 PRHDT and CDR2 FYEKMQ (reference sequence). CDR3 bases: TGTGCCAGCACACTGACGGGAGTACCTCGCGGCAATGAGCAGTTCTTC. Translating it yields CASTLTGVPRGNEQFF.

V gene TRBV27 combines with J gene TRBJ1-6; a weak D match, TRBD1 (6 bases). Germline V lookup: CDR1 MNHEY, CDR2 SMNVEV (reference sequence). The CDR3 is 14 residues long. V was clipped by 9 bases and J by 6 bases, with 15 bases between them. The CDR3 sequence: CASSRFRGNSPLHF. The CDR3 bases are TGTGCCAGTTCGCGGTTCAGGGGTAATTCACCCCTCCACTTT.

The rearrangement uses TRBV4-3 and TRBJ1-2; the match to TRBD1 covers 12 bases. The CDR3 is made up of 16 amino acids. V gave up 1 base and J gave up 4 bases; unmatched junction bases: 4. Germline CDR1 LGHNA, CDR2 YSLEER. CDR3 nucleotides: TGCGCCAGCAGCCAAGCTGGGACAGGGGGCCCCTATGGCTACACCTTC. Its translation: CASSQAGTGGPYGYTF.